This T cell receptor beta chain comes out of a study of cytomegalovirus exposure and HLA in healthy donors. General observations from the study: In a later analysis, fewer than 20,000 TCR beta sequences were associated with HLA alleles at 0.05 false discovery rate. When analyzed later, a missense DCLRE1C variant was found to be linked to TCR beta V- and J-gene trimming.

The germline gives CDR1 MNHEY, CDR2 SMNVEV (reference sequence). The CDR3 runs to 15 residues. V was clipped by 4 bases and J by 8 bases; unmatched bases: 13. PCR primers comprised 60 Vbeta and 13 Jbeta primers. The protocol was immunoSEQ multiplex PCR, while the TCRdb copy is restricted to in-frame clones and leaves out a portion. The repertoire holds 300,000 or so clones, with approximately 84% as singletons. Remarks on this clone: Its antigen is unknown.

The rearrangement joins TRBV27 to TRBJ1-2; 7 nucleotides align to TRBD1. The specimen sequenced was PBMCs. This receptor was taken from a woman aged 40 to 49 in good health and CMV-seropositive. CDR3: CASSSPSRGTYGYTF. The CDR3, as DNA: TGTGCCAGCAGTTCCCCCTCCAGGGGGACGTACGGCTACACCTTC.